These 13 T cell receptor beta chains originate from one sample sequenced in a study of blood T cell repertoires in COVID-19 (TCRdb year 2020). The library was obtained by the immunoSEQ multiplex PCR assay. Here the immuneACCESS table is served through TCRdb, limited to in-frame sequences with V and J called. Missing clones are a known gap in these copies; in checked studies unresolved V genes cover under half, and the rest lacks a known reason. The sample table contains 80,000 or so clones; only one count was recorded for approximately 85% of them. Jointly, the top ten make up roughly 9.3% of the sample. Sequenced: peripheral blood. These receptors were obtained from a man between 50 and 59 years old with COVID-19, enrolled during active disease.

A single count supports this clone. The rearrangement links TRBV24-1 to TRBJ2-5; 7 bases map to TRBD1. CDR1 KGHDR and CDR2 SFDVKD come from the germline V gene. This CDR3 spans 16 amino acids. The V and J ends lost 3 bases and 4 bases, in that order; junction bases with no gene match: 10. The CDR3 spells CATSDTRGRSGETQYF. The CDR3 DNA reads TGTGCCACCAGTGATACGAGGGGGCGGTCAGGAGAGACCCAGTACTTC.

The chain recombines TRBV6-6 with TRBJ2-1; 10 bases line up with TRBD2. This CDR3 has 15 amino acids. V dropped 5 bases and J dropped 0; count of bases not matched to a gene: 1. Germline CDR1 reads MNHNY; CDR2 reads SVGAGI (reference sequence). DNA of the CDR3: TGTGCCAGCAGTCCTAGCGGGAGCTCCTACAATGAGCAGTTCTTC. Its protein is CASSPSGSSYNEQFF.

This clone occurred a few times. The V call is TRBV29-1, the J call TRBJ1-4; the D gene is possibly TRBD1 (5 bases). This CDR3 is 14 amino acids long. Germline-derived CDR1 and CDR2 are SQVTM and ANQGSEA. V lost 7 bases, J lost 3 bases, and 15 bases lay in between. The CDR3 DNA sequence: TGCAGCGCAGCCTCAGGGTCAGCTAATGAAAAACTGTTTTTT. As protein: CSAASGSANEKLFF.

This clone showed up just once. CDR3: CASSLSRGRDNEQFF. The CDR3 coding sequence is TGTGCCAGCAGCTTATCCCGTGGCAGGGACAATGAGCAGTTCTTC. The chain uses TRBV7-9 and TRBJ2-1; D might be TRBD1 (5 bases). The V end was cut by 2 bases, the J end by 5 bases, with 13 bases between. Germline CDR1 is SEHNR and CDR2 is FQNEAQ (reference sequence). The CDR3 sequence is 15 residues long.

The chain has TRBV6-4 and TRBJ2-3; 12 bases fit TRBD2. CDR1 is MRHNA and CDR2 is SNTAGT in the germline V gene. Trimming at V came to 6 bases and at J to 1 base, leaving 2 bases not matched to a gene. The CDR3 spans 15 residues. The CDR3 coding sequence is TGTGCCAGCAGGACTAGCGGGAGTGGCACAGATACGCAGTATTTT. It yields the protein CASRTSGSGTDTQYF.

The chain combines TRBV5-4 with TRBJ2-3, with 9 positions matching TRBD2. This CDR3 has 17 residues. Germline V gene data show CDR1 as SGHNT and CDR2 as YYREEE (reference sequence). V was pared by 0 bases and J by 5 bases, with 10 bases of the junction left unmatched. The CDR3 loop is CASSLGGSGSQGDTQYF. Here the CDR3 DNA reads TGTGCCAGCAGCTTGGGGGGTAGCGGGAGTCAGGGAGATACGCAGTATTTT.

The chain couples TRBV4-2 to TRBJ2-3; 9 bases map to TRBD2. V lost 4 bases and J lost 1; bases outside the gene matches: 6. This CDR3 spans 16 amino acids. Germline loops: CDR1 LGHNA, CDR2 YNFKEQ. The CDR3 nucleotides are TGTGCCAGCAGCCCCTATGCGGGAGGGGGCACAGATACGCAGTATTTT. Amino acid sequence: CASSPYAGGGTDTQYF.

This CDR3 reads CASSGTSGRPSDTQYF. The CDR3 nucleotides are TGTGCCAGTAGCGGGACTAGCGGGAGGCCCTCTGATACGCAGTATTTT. The chain has TRBV19 and TRBJ2-3; 15 bases fit TRBD2. Per the germline V gene, CDR1 is LNHDA and CDR2 is SQIVND (reference sequence). Trimming cost V 6 bases and J 6 bases; bases outside gene matches: 7. The CDR3 length is 16 residues.

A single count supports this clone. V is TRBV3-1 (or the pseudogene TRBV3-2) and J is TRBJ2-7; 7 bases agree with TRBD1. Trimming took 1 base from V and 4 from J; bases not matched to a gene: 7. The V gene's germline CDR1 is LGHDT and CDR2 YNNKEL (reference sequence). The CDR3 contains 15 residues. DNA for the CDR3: TGTGCCAGCAGCCAAGCCCCGGGACAGTCTTACGAGCAGTACTTC. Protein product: CASSQAPGQSYEQYF.

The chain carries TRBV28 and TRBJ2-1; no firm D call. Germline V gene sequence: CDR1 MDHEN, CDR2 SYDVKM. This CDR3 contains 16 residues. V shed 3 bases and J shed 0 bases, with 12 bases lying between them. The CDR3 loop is CASSFTAKSSYNEQFF. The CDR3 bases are TGTGCCAGCAGTTTCACAGCAAAGAGCTCCTACAATGAGCAGTTCTTC. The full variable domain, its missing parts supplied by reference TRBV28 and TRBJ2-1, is DVKVTQSSRYLVKRTGEKVFLECVQDMDHENMFWYRQDPGLGLRLIYFSYDVKMKEKGDIPEGYSVSREKKERFSLILESASTNQTSMYLCASSFTAKSSYNEQFFGPGTRLTVL.

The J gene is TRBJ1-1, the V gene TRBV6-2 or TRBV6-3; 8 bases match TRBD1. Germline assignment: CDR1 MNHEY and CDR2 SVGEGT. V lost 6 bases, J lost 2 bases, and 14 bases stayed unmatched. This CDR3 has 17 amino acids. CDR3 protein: CASSSGTGLSLNTEAFF. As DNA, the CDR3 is TGTGCCAGCAGCTCCGGGACAGGACTTTCCCTAAACACTGAAGCTTTCTTT.

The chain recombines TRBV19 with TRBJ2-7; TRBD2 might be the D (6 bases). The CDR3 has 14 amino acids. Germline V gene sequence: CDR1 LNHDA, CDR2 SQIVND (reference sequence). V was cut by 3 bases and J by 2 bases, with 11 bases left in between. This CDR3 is CASSIGTATYEQYF. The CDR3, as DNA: TGTGCCAGTAGTATTGGGACTGCTACCTACGAGCAGTACTTC.

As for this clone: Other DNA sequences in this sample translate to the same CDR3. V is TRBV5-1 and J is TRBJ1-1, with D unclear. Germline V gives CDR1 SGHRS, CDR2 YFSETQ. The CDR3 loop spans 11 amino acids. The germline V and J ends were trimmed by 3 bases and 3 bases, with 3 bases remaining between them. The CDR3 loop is CASSSDTEAFF. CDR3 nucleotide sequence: TGCGCCAGCAGCTCGGACACTGAAGCTTTCTTT.